This record covers a single TCR beta chain. Its specificity is unknown. These data belong to a study of T-cell memory formation after mild COVID-19. Study-level information: TCR clustering was largely donor specific. Study-wide points: Pre-infection memory already had some responding clones, implying cross-reactive memory joined. Clones contracting day 15 to 85 were balanced CD4/CD8; later expanders leaned CD4+. The main location of contracting CD4+ clones was CM and EM, and that of contracting CD8+ clones was EMRA.

TCRdb redid the calling of the 5' RACE reads with MiXCR, one entry per CDR3 protein. This table has about 470,000 distinct CDR3 sequences, around a quarter appearing once. CDR1 is LNHNV and CDR2 is YYDKDF in the germline V gene (reference sequence). CDR3 length: 17 residues. Trimming took off 2 bases at V and 6 bases at J, with 19 bases between the two ends. The clonotype comes from an adult woman who had mild COVID-19 (a few samples of this study predate the infection). Cell type and time point are not known. The chain couples TRBV15 to TRBJ2-2; D is undetermined. Sequences were obtained from PBMCs or a T cell subset sorted from them (not recorded which). The CDR3 DNA follows: TGTGCCACCAGCAGACCTAATCGGGCTTCTAGTGCCGGGGAGCTGTTTTTT. Its translation is CATSRPNRASSAGELFF. Combining the CDR3 with reference TRBV15 and TRBJ2-2 gives the whole variable domain DAMVIQNPRYQVTQFGKPVTLSCSQTLNHNVMYWYQQKSSQAPKLLFHYYDKDFNNEADTPDNFQSRRPNTSFCFLDIRSPGLGDTAMYLCATSRPNRASSAGELFFGEGSRLTVL.